One and the same sample provided the 14 T cell receptor beta chains below, sequenced in a study of cytomegalovirus exposure and HLA in healthy donors. PCR employed 60 Vbeta and 13 Jbeta primers. Only in-frame clones appear in the TCRdb table, and some are missing; sequencing was by immunoSEQ multiplex PCR. This repertoire shows more than 150,000 clones, about 90% found once; its top ten account for about 0.21%. Sequencing was performed on PBMCs. The receptors originated from a girl under two years old in good health and CMV-seronegative.

J is TRBJ2-1 and V is TRBV10-3; TRBD2 agrees at 7 bases. The CDR3 extends over 13 amino acids. Per the germline V gene, CDR1 is ENHRY and CDR2 is SYGVKD. The V and J ends lost 2 bases and 6 bases, in that order; junction bases with no gene match: 1. The CDR3 DNA sequence: TGTGCCATCAGTGAGGGGAGGGTCAATGAGCAGTTCTTC. Protein: CAISEGRVNEQFF.

This clone showed up just a few times. The chain links TRBV5-4 to TRBJ1-1; D is undetermined. CDR1 and CDR2 from the germline V gene are SGHNT and YYREEE (reference sequence). Trimming removed 0 bases at V and 6 bases at J, with 9 bases between. CDR3 size: 13 residues. The CDR3 here is CASSLVGRAEAFF. As DNA, the CDR3 is TGTGCCAGCAGCTTGGTAGGGAGGGCTGAAGCTTTCTTT.

The V gene is TRBV9, the J gene TRBJ2-1; 11 nucleotides match TRBD1. Germline CDR1 reads SGDLS; CDR2 reads YYNGEE. There are 15 residues in the CDR3. Trimming at V came to 8 bases and at J to 6 bases, leaving 10 bases not matched to a gene. The CDR3 here is CASNTPGQGGNEQFF. The CDR3 nucleotides are TGTGCCAGTAATACTCCGGGACAGGGGGGCAATGAGCAGTTCTTC.

The chain employs TRBV4-3 and TRBJ2-1, with 13 bases aligning to TRBD2. This CDR3 is built from 16 residues. Per germline, CDR1 LGHNA and CDR2 YSLEER. Trimming took 0 bases from V and 10 from J; bases not matched to a gene: 6. The CDR3 loop is CASSQDIGLAGDEQFF. As DNA, the CDR3 is TGCGCCAGCAGCCAAGACATCGGACTAGCGGGAGACGAGCAGTTCTTC.

The rearrangement joins TRBV6-5 to TRBJ1-2, with D possibly TRBD1 on 5 matching bases. The V and J ends lost 5 bases and 4 bases respectively, with 14 bases between them. The germline CDR1 and CDR2 sequences are MNHEY and SVGAGI. This CDR3 region has 14 residues. The CDR3 DNA follows: TGTGCCAGCAGTCCCGCGGGACGGGTCTATGGCTACACCTTC. Translating gives CASSPAGRVYGYTF.

The chain uses TRBV27 and TRBJ1-2; 7 bases agree with TRBD1. The trim removed 11 bases at V and 6 bases at J, leaving 18 bases unmatched. CDR1 is MNHEY and CDR2 is SMNVEV in the germline V gene (reference sequence). The CDR3 totals 15 residues. The CDR3, as DNA: TGTGCCCCCTGGGTGGACAGGTCGGGCTTACATGGCTACACCTTC. As protein: CAPWVDRSGLHGYTF.

A few counts support this clone. The rearrangement uses TRBV29-1 and TRBJ2-1; D not resolved. This CDR3 is 8 amino acids long. V shed 2 bases and J shed 15 bases, with 5 bases lying between them. The germline gives CDR1 SQVTM, CDR2 ANQGSEA. CDR3 protein: CSVESGFF. The CDR3 coding sequence is TGCAGCGTTGAATCGGGGTTCTTC.

The genes are TRBV7-9 and TRBJ2-2; 16 bases match TRBD2. The CDR3 extends over 16 amino acids. CDR1 is SEHNR, CDR2 FQNEAQ, per germline (reference sequence). The junction had 3 bases not matched to a gene; V was cut back by 5 bases and J by 6 bases. DNA for the CDR3: TGTGCCAGCAGCCAAGGGACTAGCGGGAGGGCCGGGGAGCTGTTTTTT. As protein: CASSQGTSGRAGELFF.

This clone has just one count. This chain links TRBV2 with TRBJ1-2, with 7 nucleotides matching TRBD1. This CDR3 comprises 14 residues. The ends lost 3 bases at V and 5 bases at J; junction bases unmatched: 6. Germline CDR1 SNHLY, CDR2 FYNNEI. CDR3 amino acids: CASSDGQGVYGYTF. The CDR3 DNA is TGTGCCAGCAGTGACGGCCAGGGGGTTTATGGCTACACCTTC.

V gene TRBV9 combines with J gene TRBJ2-3; TRBD2 matches at 8 bases. The germline V gene has CDR1 SGDLS and CDR2 YYNGEE. Trimming took 2 bases from V and 4 from J; bases not matched to a gene: 6. The CDR3 spans 15 residues. The DNA for the CDR3 is TGTGCCAGCAGCGTGCGCCGGGGGGGACCAGATACGCAGTATTTT. Its translation is CASSVRRGGPDTQYF.

This clone was found a few times. The DNA for the CDR3 is TGTGCCAGCTGCAGACAGGGATGGCGCTACGAGCAGTACTTC. Protein sequence: CASCRQGWRYEQYF. The chain recombines TRBV6-1 with TRBJ2-7, with TRBD1 matching over 7 bases. Germline V gene lookup returns CDR1 MNHNS and CDR2 SASEGT. The ends lost 8 bases at V and 3 bases at J; junction bases unmatched: 10. This CDR3 contains 14 residues.

This sequence joins TRBV20-1 and TRBJ1-2; weak D call: TRBD1 (6 bases). CDR3 length: 11 residues. From germline, CDR1 is DFQATT and CDR2 SNEGSKA (reference sequence). The V and J ends lost 6 bases and 5 bases respectively, with 10 bases between them. The CDR3 loop is CSATGLYGYTF. The CDR3 DNA sequence: TGCAGTGCGACAGGACTTTATGGCTACACCTTC.

The chain joins TRBV11-3 to TRBJ2-3; D gene uncertain. V was shortened by 1 base and J by 2 bases, with 4 bases between the two germline ends. Looked up from germline, CDR1 is SGHNT and CDR2 is YENEEA. The CDR3 loop spans 13 amino acids. CDR3 in amino acids: CASSLGPTDTQYF. CDR3 bases: TGTGCCAGCAGCTTAGGGCCCACAGATACGCAGTATTTT.

V usage is TRBV19 and J usage is TRBJ2-2; 7 positions agree with TRBD1. Germline lookup yields CDR1 LNHDA and CDR2 SQIVND (reference sequence). This CDR3 comprises 16 residues. Unmatched junction bases numbered 12, after V lost 7 bases and J lost 4 bases. This CDR3 reads CASISTGSWSTGELFF. Written as DNA, the CDR3 is TGTGCCAGTATATCGACAGGGTCTTGGAGCACCGGGGAGCTGTTTTTT.